The present TCR beta chain was sequenced within a study of cytomegalovirus exposure and HLA in healthy donors. J gave up 2 bases and V 4 bases, and 1 base lay outside the gene matches. This CDR3 has 14 residues. Germline values: CDR1 KGHSH, CDR2 LQKENI. Sequenced by immunoSEQ multiplex PCR; TCRdb stores in-frame clones only, minus some. The sample yields under 200,000 clones, about nine tenths seen once. The chain carries TRBV18 and TRBJ1-3; 8 nucleotides align to TRBD1. This TCR derives from a woman aged 18-29 years in good health and CMV-seropositive. Sequencing was carried out using PBMCs. Written as DNA, the CDR3 is TGTGCCAGCTCACTACAGGGGGCTGGAAACACCATATATTTT. It yields the protein CASSLQGAGNTIYF.